This T cell receptor (beta chain) was obtained from a study of neurological immune-mediated disorders. Overall study results and limits: Falling below healthy controls, multiple sclerosis showed the least TCR clonal expansion, while HTLV-1-associated myelopathy showed the most.

The germline gives CDR1 LGHDT, CDR2 YNNKEL (reference sequence). The CDR3 loop spans 15 amino acids. Trimming took off 4 bases at V and 5 bases at J, with 16 bases between the two ends. On this clonotype itself: Its specificity is unknown.

Over 180 million TCR-beta sequences from 15-18 subjects were obtained in each sequencing run. TCRdb redid the calling of the 5' RACE reads with MiXCR, one entry per CDR3 protein. The data hold about 5,000 distinct CDR3 sequences, with 20% to 25% observed a single time. The material sequenced was CD8+ T cells from blood. The chain uses TRBV3-1 and TRBJ2-3, with D possibly matching TRBD2 (5 bases). The TCR was taken from an older woman with HTLV-1-associated myelopathy (HAM/TSP). In DNA form, the CDR3 reads TGTGCCAGCAGCCCCGTGGGAGAGCGGATAGATACGCAGTATTTT. Its translation is CASSPVGERIDTQYF.